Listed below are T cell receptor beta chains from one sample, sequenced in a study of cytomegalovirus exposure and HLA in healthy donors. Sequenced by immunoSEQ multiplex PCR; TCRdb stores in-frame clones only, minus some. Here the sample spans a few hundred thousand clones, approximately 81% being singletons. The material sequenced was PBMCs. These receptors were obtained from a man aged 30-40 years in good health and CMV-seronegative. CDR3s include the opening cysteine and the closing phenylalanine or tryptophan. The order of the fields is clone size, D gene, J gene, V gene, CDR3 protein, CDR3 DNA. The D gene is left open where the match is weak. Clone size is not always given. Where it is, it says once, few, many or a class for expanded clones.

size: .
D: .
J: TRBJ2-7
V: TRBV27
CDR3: CASSFVQGIYEQYF
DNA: TGTGCCAGCAGTTTCGTACAGGGTATCTACGAGCAGTACTTC

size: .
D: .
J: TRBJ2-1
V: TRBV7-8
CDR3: CASSPGQYNEQFF
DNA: TGTGCCAGCAGTCCAGGACAGTACAATGAGCAGTTCTTC

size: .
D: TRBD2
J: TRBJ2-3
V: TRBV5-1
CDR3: CASSLGTSGDTQYF
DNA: TGCGCCAGCAGCCTCGGGACTAGCGGGGATACGCAGTATTTT

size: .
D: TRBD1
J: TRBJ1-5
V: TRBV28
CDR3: CASSPQGQGGQPQHF
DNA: TGTGCCAGCAGTCCCCAGGGACAGGGTGGGCAGCCCCAGCATTTT

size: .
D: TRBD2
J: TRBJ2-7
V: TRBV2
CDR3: CASGRTSGAYEQYF
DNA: TGTGCCAGCGGGAGGACTAGCGGGGCCTACGAGCAGTACTTC

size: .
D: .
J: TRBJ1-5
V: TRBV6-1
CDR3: CASSEERTPYSRGQPQHF
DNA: TGTGCCAGCAGTGAAGAGAGGACACCCTACTCTAGGGGTCAGCCCCAGCATTTT

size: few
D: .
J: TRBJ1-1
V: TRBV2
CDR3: CASSLRIMNTEAFF
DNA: TGTGCCAGCTCCCTACGAATAATGAACACTGAAGCTTTCTTT

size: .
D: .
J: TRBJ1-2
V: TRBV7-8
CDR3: CASSGGVGYGYTF
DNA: TGTGCCAGCAGCGGGGGGGTCGGCTATGGCTACACCTTC

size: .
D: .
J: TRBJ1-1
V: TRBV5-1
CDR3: CASSLGGGTEAFF
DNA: TGCGCCAGCAGCTTGGGGGGGGGCACTGAAGCTTTCTTT

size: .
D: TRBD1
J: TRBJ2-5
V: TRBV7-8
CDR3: CASSSGGQGQETQYF
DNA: TGTGCCAGCAGCTCCGGAGGACAGGGCCAAGAGACCCAGTACTTC

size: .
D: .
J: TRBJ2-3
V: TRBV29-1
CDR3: CSVVQSTDTQYF
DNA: TGCAGCGTTGTTCAGAGCACAGATACGCAGTATTTT

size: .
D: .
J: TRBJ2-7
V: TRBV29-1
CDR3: CSVETDSYEQYF
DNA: TGCAGCGTCGAAACAGACTCCTACGAGCAGTACTTC

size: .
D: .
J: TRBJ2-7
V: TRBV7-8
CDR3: CASSLGEVIQGTSHEQYF
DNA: TGTGCCAGCAGCTTAGGCGAGGTGATTCAGGGGACGTCGCACGAGCAGTACTTC

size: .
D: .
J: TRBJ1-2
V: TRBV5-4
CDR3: CASTTGSAALNGYTF
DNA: TGTGCCAGCACCACAGGTTCAGCAGCTCTCAATGGCTACACCTTC

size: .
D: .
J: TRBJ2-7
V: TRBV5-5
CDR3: CASSVRGGLTSYEQYF
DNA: TGTGCCAGCAGCGTAAGGGGGGGTCTTACCTCCTACGAGCAGTACTTC

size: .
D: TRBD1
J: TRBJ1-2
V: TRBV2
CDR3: CASSVGTGDGYTF
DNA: TGTGCCAGCAGTGTGGGGACAGGGGATGGCTACACCTTC

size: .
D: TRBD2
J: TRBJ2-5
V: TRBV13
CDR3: CASSLAGGRETQYF
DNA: TGTGCCAGCAGCTTAGCGGGGGGGCGAGAGACCCAGTACTTC

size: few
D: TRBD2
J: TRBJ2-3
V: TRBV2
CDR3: CASTSAGLAGADTQYF
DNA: TGTGCCAGCACCTCGGCCGGGCTAGCGGGCGCAGATACGCAGTATTTT

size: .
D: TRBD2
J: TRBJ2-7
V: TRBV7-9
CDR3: CASSWGGYEQYF
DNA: TGTGCCAGCAGCTGGGGGGGGTACGAGCAGTACTTC

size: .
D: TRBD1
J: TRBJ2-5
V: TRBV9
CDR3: CASSARDRFPGETQYF
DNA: TGTGCCAGCAGCGCCCGGGACAGATTCCCTGGGGAGACCCAGTACTTC

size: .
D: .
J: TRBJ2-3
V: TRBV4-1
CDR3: CASSPTTATYTQYF
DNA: TGCGCCAGCAGCCCAACGACAGCGACCTATACGCAGTATTTT

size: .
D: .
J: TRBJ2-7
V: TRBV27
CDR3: CASGDRRQQYF
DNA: TGTGCCAGCGGTGACAGGAGACAGCAGTACTTC

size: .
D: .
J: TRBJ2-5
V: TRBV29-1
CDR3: CSGLGTGETQYF
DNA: TGCAGCGGACTAGGAACCGGAGAGACCCAGTACTTC

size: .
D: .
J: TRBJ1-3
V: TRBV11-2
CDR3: CASSLTASGNTIYF
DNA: TGTGCCAGCAGCTTAACAGCCTCTGGAAACACCATATATTTT

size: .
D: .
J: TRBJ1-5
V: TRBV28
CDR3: CAIRAEFSSNQPQHF
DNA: TGTGCCATCAGGGCAGAATTCTCGAGCAATCAGCCCCAGCATTTT

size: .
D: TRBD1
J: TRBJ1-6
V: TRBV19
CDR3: CASSTVRTGNSPLHF
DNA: TGTGCCAGTAGTACGGTGCGGACAGGGAATTCACCCCTCCACTTT

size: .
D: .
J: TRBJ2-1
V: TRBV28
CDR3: CAAQRRGGQFF
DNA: TGTGCCGCTCAACGGCGAGGCGGGCAGTTCTTC

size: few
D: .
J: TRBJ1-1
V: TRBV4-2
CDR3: CASSAGGTEAFF
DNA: TGTGCCAGCAGTGCGGGAGGGACTGAAGCTTTCTTT